These T cell receptor beta chains were read from a single sample in a study of radiotherapy plus CTLA-4 blockade in lung cancer. Assay used: immunoSEQ multiplex PCR; TCRdb lists only in-frame clones, some missing. The sample comprises about 62,000 clones, roughly four fifths of which are singletons, and about 3.1% rests with the top ten. Sequencing was performed on peripheral blood, taken from a patient treated with radiotherapy plus ipilimumab. The origin of the receptors is a human donor with non-small cell lung cancer who had a complete response to radiotherapy plus ipilimumab. Both conserved end residues are part of each CDR3. D genes are given only for firm matches. Only some rows state a clone size, as once, few, many or a class for expanded clones.

d_call | clone_size | j_call | v_call | cdr3_nt | cdr3_aa
NA | NA | TRBJ1-1 | TRBV15 | TGTGCCACCAGCCCCCGTTTCGCGGCTGAAGCTTTCTTT | CATSPRFAAEAFF
NA | NA | TRBJ2-3 | TRBV30 | TGTGCCTGGAGTGCTCCCCGAGCGGTGAAAAGCACAGATACGCAGTATTTT | CAWSAPRAVKSTDTQYF
NA | NA | TRBJ1-3 | TRBV5-1 | TGCGCCAGCAGCTTGGTCGGCAGGGGATCTGGAAACACCATATATTTT | CASSLVGRGSGNTIYF
NA | once | TRBJ2-1 | TRBV7-2 | TGTGCCAGCAGCTTACAGGGGTTCTACAATGAGCAGTTCTTC | CASSLQGFYNEQFF
NA | once | TRBJ2-7 | TRBV6-5 | TGTGCCAGCAGTGACCCAGGGTTCTCCTACGAGCAGTACTTC | CASSDPGFSYEQYF
NA | once | TRBJ1-1 | TRBV6-4 | TGTGCCAGCAGGGCAGGGGAAAGGACTGAAGCTTTCTTT | CASRAGERTEAFF
NA | NA | TRBJ1-4 | TRBV6-5 | TGTGCCAGCAGGGGGGGGACGATGGGGCCCAAAAAACTGTTTTTT | CASRGGTMGPKKLFF
TRBD1 | NA | TRBJ2-2 | TRBV10-1 | TGCGCCAGCAGTGACGGACAGGGGGCAAACACCGGGGAGCTGTTTTTT | CASSDGQGANTGELFF
NA | NA | TRBJ1-1 | TRBV9 | TGTGCCAGCAGCGTAGTTGACAGCGAGGCTTTCTTT | CASSVVDSEAFF
NA | NA | TRBJ1-3 | TRBV5-4 | TGTGCCAGCAGCCTAACAGGGCCTGGAAACACCATATATTTT | CASSLTGPGNTIYF
NA | NA | TRBJ2-7 | TRBV6-6 | TGTGCCAGCACCCCTAAGGGAGGAACCTACGAGCAGTACTTC | CASTPKGGTYEQYF
TRBD1 | once | TRBJ1-6 | TRBV9 | TGTGCCAGCAGCGTTTCCGACAGGGGGCTCTCACCCCTCCACTTT | CASSVSDRGLSPLHF
NA | many | TRBJ1-2 | TRBV15 | TGTGCCACCAGCAGAGGTCTGTCAGGGGTTGGCTATGGCTACACCTTC | CATSRGLSGVGYGYTF
NA | NA | TRBJ2-2 | TRBV28 | TGTGCCAGCAGTTTAAAGGGGGACCTGGAGAACACCGGGGAGCTGTTTTTT | CASSLKGDLENTGELFF
TRBD1 | NA | TRBJ1-1 | TRBV18 | TGTGCCAGCCTGGCTAGGGACAGGGGGCTCACTGAAGCTTTCTTT | CASLARDRGLTEAFF
NA | few | TRBJ1-3 | TRBV15 | TGTGCCACCAGCAGAGGCCCACAGGGACCTGGGTCTGGAAACACCATATATTTT | CATSRGPQGPGSGNTIYF
TRBD1 | NA | TRBJ1-5 | TRBV2 | TGTGCCAGCAACCTCGACAGGGGTAGTCAGCCCCAGCATTTT | CASNLDRGSQPQHF
TRBD1 | NA | TRBJ2-7 | TRBV6-5 | TGTGCCAGCAGGCCCTTAGGGACAGGGGGCGACGAGCAGTACTTC | CASRPLGTGGDEQYF